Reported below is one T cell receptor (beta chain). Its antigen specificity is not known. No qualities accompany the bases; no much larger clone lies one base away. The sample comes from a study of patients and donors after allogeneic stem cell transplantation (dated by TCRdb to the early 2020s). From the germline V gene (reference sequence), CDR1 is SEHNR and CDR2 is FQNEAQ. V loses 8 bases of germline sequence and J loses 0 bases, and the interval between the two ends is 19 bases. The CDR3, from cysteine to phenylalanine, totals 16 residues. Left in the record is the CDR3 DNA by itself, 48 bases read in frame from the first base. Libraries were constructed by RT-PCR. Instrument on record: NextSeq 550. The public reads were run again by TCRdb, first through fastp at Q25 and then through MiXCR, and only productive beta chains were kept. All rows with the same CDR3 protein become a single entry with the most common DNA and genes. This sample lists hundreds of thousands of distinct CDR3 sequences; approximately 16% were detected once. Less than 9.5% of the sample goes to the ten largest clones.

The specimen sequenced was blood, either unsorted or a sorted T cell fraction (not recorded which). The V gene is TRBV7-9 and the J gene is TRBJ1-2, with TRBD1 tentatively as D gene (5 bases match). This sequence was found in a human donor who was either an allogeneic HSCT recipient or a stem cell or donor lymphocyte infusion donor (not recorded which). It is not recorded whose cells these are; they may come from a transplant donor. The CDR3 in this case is CASGPGAGRTNYGYTF. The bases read TGTGCCAGCGGACCCGGAGCGGGGCGAACTAACTATGGCTACACCTTC.